This T cell receptor (beta chain) was profiled in a study of blood T cell repertoires in COVID-19. Measured with immunoSEQ multiplex PCR; TCRdb has only the in-frame clones, and not every one. Of 150,000 to 200,000 clones in the sample, less than 85% were seen once. Unmatched junction bases numbered 13, after V lost 7 bases and J lost 6 bases. CDR1 is SNHLY and CDR2 is FYNNEI in the germline V gene. The CDR3 loop spans 16 amino acids. What was sequenced was PBMCs or T cells enriched from blood (not recorded which). The chain is built from TRBV2 and TRBJ2-3; TRBD2 matches at 10 bases. The receptor was derived from an older woman with acute COVID-19. CDR3 residues: CASTPGLAPGADTQYF. The CDR3 nucleotides read TGTGCCAGCACGCCGGGACTAGCGCCGGGGGCGGATACGCAGTATTTT.